This TCR beta chain came from a study of OX40 agonist ivuxolimab in advanced cancers. About the full investigation: Ivuxolimab was an agonistic, fully human IgG2 monoclonal antibody directed against OX40 (CD134), a costimulatory receptor. Intravenous ivuxolimab was administered to patients every 2 weeks at six dose levels: 0.01, 0.1, 0.3, 1.5, 3 and 10 mg/kg. Among the roughly 50 dose-escalation patients, some 20 had hepatocellular carcinoma, approximately 15 melanoma, 9 renal cell carcinoma and 9 head and neck cancer. In the dose-escalation cohort, nearly 85% of patients were male, and the mean age was around 65 years with a range of roughly 23 to 79. Prior anti-PD-1, anti-PD-L1 or anti-CTLA-4 therapy was permitted, and about two fifths of dose-escalation patients had received checkpoint inhibitors. Partial responses occurred in three dose-escalation patients, of whom one had hepatocellular carcinoma and two had cutaneous melanoma. Peripheral TCRbeta sequencing aimed to test whether ivuxolimab altered TCR sequence diversity and caused clonal T-cell expansion. The monotherapy dose-escalation portion (N of about 50 patients) of the phase I ivuxolimab trial is reported in the paper.

On this clone itself: No antigen is known for it. Qualities for individual bases were not recorded, and no much larger clone is one base off.

The trial excluded patients who had a history of autoimmune disease or were on systemic immunosuppression. Peripheral blood for TCR sequencing was collected from all dose cohorts at baseline, on cycle 4 day 1, and on cycle 7 day 1. The samples were taken from a phase I, first-in-human, multicenter, open-label dose-escalation trial of ivuxolimab. Adults with locally advanced or metastatic head and neck squamous cell, hepatocellular, melanoma or renal cell carcinoma were enrolled in the trial. CD4+ and CD8+ T cells were sorted separately from peripheral blood before TCR sequencing. The trim is 5 bases for V and 1 base for J, with a gap of 4 bases between the germline ends. For CDR1 and CDR2, the germline V gene (reference sequence) lists LNHDA and SQIVND. Taken from cysteine to phenylalanine, the CDR3 has 12 residues. Solely the CDR3 DNA is kept, with 36 bases framed from the first base. Broad study findings and their caveats: On average, CD8+ T cells showed more expanded clones than CD4+ T cells after ivuxolimab. At doses of 0.1 to 3.0 mg/kg, clonal expansion of both CD4+ and CD8+ blood T cells was observed from baseline to week 6. Partial responders in the 0.1-3.0 mg/kg groups had among the lowest normalized peripheral clonal expansion, especially among CD8+ T cells. The antigen specificity of the clonally expanded peripheral T cells was not determined. Low levels of normalized T-cell clonal expansion were also shown by some nonresponding patients.

Genomic DNA was extracted from sorted cells for sequencing of the TCRbeta CDR3 region. The immunoSEQ Assay was used to sequence the TCRbeta CDR3 regions. This is the immuneACCESS table as TCRdb keeps it, with only in-frame sequences that have V and J called. A part of the clones is gone; compared with another copy, unresolved V genes explain less than half, and the rest is unexplained. A total of about 55,000 clones appear in this sample, approximately 84% of them only once. The ten most abundant clones make up 1.2% of the sample. This clonotype was sampled from an adult with an advanced solid tumor such as melanoma, head and neck, liver or kidney cancer. The rearrangement combines TRBV19 with TRBJ2-3; the D gene identity is not certain. The material sequenced was CD4+ or CD8+ T cells sorted from blood, taken in a trial of the OX40 agonist ivuxolimab. The nucleotides are TGTGCCAGTAGTCAGGGCACAGATACGCAGTATTTT. This gives the protein CASSQGTDTQYF.